The next 21 T cell receptor beta chains were all read from a single sample in a study of technical replicates of blood from four donors. Data came from immunoSEQ multiplex PCR; TCRdb stores just in-frame clones and leaves some out. This table holds some 80,000 clones, 96% found once. What was sequenced was T cells isolated from PBMCs. The source is a human donor in good health.

The chain carries TRBV25-1 and TRBJ2-5; D not resolved. This CDR3 has 12 residues. The germline V and J ends were trimmed by 5 bases and 7 bases, with 11 bases remaining between them. The germline V gene encodes CDR1 MGHDK and CDR2 SYGVNS. In nucleotides, the CDR3 is TGTGCCAGCAGTATTCCCCCGGGGACCCAGTACTTC. Residues: CASSIPPGTQYF.

This rearrangement joins TRBV27 to TRBJ2-1, with 9 bases fitting TRBD2. The CDR3 length is 15 residues. The ends lost 2 bases at V and 7 bases at J; junction bases unmatched: 6. The germline gives CDR1 MNHEY, CDR2 SMNVEV (reference sequence). For the CDR3, the DNA is TGTGCCAGCAGTTTAGCGGGAGGGCCCCAGAATGAGCAGTTCTTC. This sequence encodes CASSLAGGPQNEQFF.

This chain connects TRBV15 to TRBJ1-5; tentatively, D is TRBD1 (5 bases). The V end was cut by 1 base, the J end by 6 bases, with 13 bases between. This CDR3 contains 15 residues. Germline CDR1 LNHNV, CDR2 YYDKDF (reference sequence). CDR3 DNA sequence: TGTGCCACCAGCAGAGTTGGCAGGGATCTTCAGCCCCAGCATTTT. Translated: CATSRVGRDLQPQHF.

J is TRBJ2-1 and V is TRBV2, with 8 positions matching TRBD2. CDR1 and CDR2 from the germline V gene are SNHLY and FYNNEI. The CDR3 contains 16 residues. The ends lost 1 base at V and 7 bases at J; junction bases unmatched: 9. For the CDR3, the DNA is TGTGCCAGCAGTGAAGGGCAAGTTGCGGGAGGTAATGAGCAGTTCTTC. Amino acid sequence: CASSEGQVAGGNEQFF.

The chain links TRBV4-3 to TRBJ2-1; D unclear. The CDR3 is 15 amino acids. Per the germline V gene, CDR1 is LGHNA and CDR2 is YSLEER. With 1 base removed from V and 1 base from J, the gap between germline ends came to 8 bases. The DNA of the CDR3 is TGCGCCAGCAGCCAAGCTCCGCGATCCTACAATGAGCAGTTCTTC. Amino acid sequence: CASSQAPRSYNEQFF.

The chain links TRBV7-6 to TRBJ1-1; TRBD1 might be the D (6 bases). This CDR3 has 14 amino acids. CDR1 is SGHVS and CDR2 is FNYEAQ in the germline V gene. The V end was cut by 5 bases, the J end by 1 base, with 11 bases between. CDR3 sequence (DNA): TGTGCCAGCAGCCCCGAGACAGGGAACACTGAAGCTTTCTTT. The encoded protein is CASSPETGNTEAFF.

This rearrangement joins TRBV18 to TRBJ2-3; TRBD1 agrees at 7 bases. J lost 4 bases, V lost 3 bases, and 4 bases had no gene match. Germline loops: CDR1 KGHSH, CDR2 LQKENI. The CDR3 is made up of 14 amino acids. The CDR3 DNA follows: TGTGCCAGCTCACCCGACAGGGTGGCAGATACGCAGTATTTT. It translates to CASSPDRVADTQYF.

This rearrangement joins TRBV7-3 to TRBJ2-3; D perhaps matches TRBD2 (6 bases). V was cut by 5 bases and J by 0 bases, with 15 bases left in between. Per the germline V gene, CDR1 is SGHTA and CDR2 is FQGTGA. The CDR3 extends over 16 amino acids. In DNA, the CDR3 is TGTGCCAGCAGCGCCTGGGGGGATTCTAGCACAGATACGCAGTATTTT. It yields the protein CASSAWGDSSTDTQYF.

The chain couples TRBV10-3 to TRBJ1-1; D ambiguous. Trimming pared 1 base from V and 0 bases from J, leaving 18 bases between. Germline CDR1 reads ENHRY; CDR2 reads SYGVKD. This CDR3 is 18 amino acids long. The CDR3 nucleotides read TGTGCCATCAGTGAGTTCCAATGGTACCAACATCTGAACACTGAAGCTTTCTTT. Protein product: CAISEFQWYQHLNTEAFF.

The rearrangement uses TRBV21-1 and TRBJ1-2. TRBV21-1 constitutes a pseudogene. The CDR3 length is 15 residues. This CDR3 is CASIRHRERLYGYTF. CDR3 nucleotide sequence: TGTGCCAGCATCCGCCACCGGGAGAGATTGTATGGCTACACCTTC.

V usage is TRBV19 and J usage is TRBJ1-1; TRBD1 matches at 12 bases. CDR3 size: 14 residues. CDR1 and CDR2 (germline): LNHDA, SQIVND (reference sequence). The V and J ends lost 3 bases and 7 bases, in that order; junction bases with no gene match: 3. The CDR3 DNA is TGTGCCAGTAGTATGGGACAGGGGGCTGGTGAAGCTTTCTTT. Amino acids: CASSMGQGAGEAFF.

The J gene is TRBJ1-2, the V gene TRBV14, with a possible D match to TRBD1 (5 bases). V was shortened by 0 bases and J by 8 bases, with 16 bases between the two germline ends. The germline V gene encodes CDR1 SGHDN and CDR2 FVKESK. The CDR3 is 15 amino acids. The CDR3 sequence is CASSQEFGQGRGYTF. The CDR3 region has the DNA TGTGCCAGCAGCCAAGAATTCGGCCAGGGTCGCGGCTACACCTTC.

In DNA, the CDR3 is TGTGCCAGCTCCAAGAGCGGGGACACCGGGGAGCTGTTTTTT. Translating gives CASSKSGDTGELFF. This chain links TRBV6-5 with TRBJ2-2; 7 bases line up with TRBD2. This CDR3 spans 14 amino acids. V was clipped by 8 bases and J by 3 bases; unmatched bases: 6. Per germline, CDR1 MNHEY and CDR2 SVGAGI.

This rearrangement joins TRBV2 to TRBJ2-7; 8 bases are shared with TRBD2. V shed 8 bases, J shed 2 bases, and the junction held 11 bases outside the gene matches. CDR1 SNHLY and CDR2 FYNNEI come from the germline V gene. The CDR3 length is 15 residues. In DNA, the CDR3 is TGTGCCAGCGGGACAACGATAGCGGGACCCTACGAGCAGTACTTC. As protein: CASGTTIAGPYEQYF. The full variable domain, with the rest looked up from reference TRBV2 and TRBJ2-7, is EPEVTQTPSHQVTQMGQEVILRCVPISNHLYFYWYRQILGQKVEFLVSFYNNEISEKSEIFDDQFSVERPDGSNFTLKIRSTKLEDSAMYFCASGTTIAGPYEQYFGPGTRLTVT.

The V call is TRBV7-9, the J call TRBJ2-1; D remains unclear. Trimming shortened V by 4 bases and J by 7 bases, and 17 bases separated the two germline ends. CDR1 SEHNR and CDR2 FQNEAQ come from the germline V gene (reference sequence). The CDR3 is 15 amino acids. This chain's CDR3 is CASSSSFETRNEQFF. The CDR3, as DNA: TGTGCCAGCAGCTCCTCTTTTGAGACGAGGAATGAGCAGTTCTTC.

This sequence joins TRBV10-1 and TRBJ2-7; the D is unclear. The length of the CDR3 is 13 residues. CDR1 and CDR2 (germline): WNHNN, SYGVQD (reference sequence). The V end lost 2 bases, the J end lost 3 bases, and 8 bases lay between the germline ends. The CDR3 coding sequence is TGCGCCAGCAGTGAGCGAACTTTCTACGAGCAGTACTTC. It translates to CASSERTFYEQYF.

The chain joins TRBV2 to TRBJ2-7; D remains unclear. This CDR3 is 13 amino acids long. V lost 7 bases and J 0 bases, leaving 10 bases between the germline ends. Germline lookup yields CDR1 SNHLY and CDR2 FYNNEI. The CDR3 protein is CASTGQISYEQYF. CDR3 DNA: TGTGCCAGCACTGGGCAGATCTCCTACGAGCAGTACTTC.

The chain uses TRBV5-1 and TRBJ1-2; tentatively, D is TRBD1 (5 bases). Trimming removed 2 bases from V and 3 bases from J, with 8 bases in between. CDR3 length: 13 amino acids. The germline CDR1 and CDR2 sequences are SGHRS and YFSETQ. The CDR3 DNA reads TGCGCCAGCAGCTTACAGGCGGACTATGGCTACACCTTC. It specifies CASSLQADYGYTF.

The V gene is TRBV2, the J gene TRBJ2-1; 7 bases are a match to TRBD2. Unmatched junction bases numbered 4, after V lost 5 bases and J lost 3 bases. The CDR3 contains 14 residues. CDR1 and CDR2 from the germline V gene are SNHLY and FYNNEI. CDR3 loop: CASSPGLIYNEQFF. The CDR3 region has the DNA TGTGCCAGCAGTCCGGGACTAATCTACAATGAGCAGTTCTTC. Full variable domain (rest looked up from reference TRBV2 and TRBJ2-1): EPEVTQTPSHQVTQMGQEVILRCVPISNHLYFYWYRQILGQKVEFLVSFYNNEISEKSEIFDDQFSVERPDGSNFTLKIRSTKLEDSAMYFCASSPGLIYNEQFFGPGTRLTVL.

The chain joins TRBV19 to TRBJ1-1; TRBD1 matches at 12 bases. The germline CDR1 and CDR2 sequences are LNHDA and SQIVND (reference sequence). With 7 bases clipped from V and 0 bases from J, the junction kept 15 bases outside the gene matches. The CDR3 has 19 amino acids. CDR3 nucleotide sequence: TGTGCCAGTATCAACTCCGGGACAGGGGGCCTGGGGGTGAACACTGAAGCTTTCTTT. It encodes CASINSGTGGLGVNTEAFF.

The chain has TRBV7-9 and TRBJ1-1; 8 bases match TRBD1. With V trimmed by 0 bases and J by 1 base, 13 bases remained unmatched. The CDR3 has 19 amino acids. In germline, CDR1 is SEHNR, CDR2 FQNEAQ (reference sequence). Here the CDR3 reads CASSLALSQGAGTNTEAFF. Written as DNA, the CDR3 is TGTGCCAGCAGCTTAGCGCTTAGTCAGGGGGCTGGGACGAACACTGAAGCTTTCTTT.